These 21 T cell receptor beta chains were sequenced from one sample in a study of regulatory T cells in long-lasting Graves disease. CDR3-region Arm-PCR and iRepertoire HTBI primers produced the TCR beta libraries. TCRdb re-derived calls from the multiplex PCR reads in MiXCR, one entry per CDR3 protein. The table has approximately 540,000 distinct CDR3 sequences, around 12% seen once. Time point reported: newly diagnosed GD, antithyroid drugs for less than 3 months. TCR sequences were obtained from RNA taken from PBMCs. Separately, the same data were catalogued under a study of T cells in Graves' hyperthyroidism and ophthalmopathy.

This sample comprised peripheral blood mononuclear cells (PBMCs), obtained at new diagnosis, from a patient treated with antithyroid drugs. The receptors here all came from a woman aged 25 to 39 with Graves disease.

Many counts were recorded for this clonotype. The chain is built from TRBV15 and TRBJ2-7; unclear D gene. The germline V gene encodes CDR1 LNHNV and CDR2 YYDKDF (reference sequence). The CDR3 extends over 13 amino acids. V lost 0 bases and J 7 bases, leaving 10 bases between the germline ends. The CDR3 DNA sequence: TGTGCCACCAGCAGAGAAGCAGCATGGGAGCAGTACTTC. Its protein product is CATSREAAWEQYF.

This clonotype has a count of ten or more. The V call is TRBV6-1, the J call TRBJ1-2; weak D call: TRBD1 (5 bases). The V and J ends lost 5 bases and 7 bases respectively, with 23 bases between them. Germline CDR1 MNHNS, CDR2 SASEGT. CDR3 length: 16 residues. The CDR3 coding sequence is TGTGCCAGCAGTCCTAAAACCCAGACAGTTCGAGGTGGCTACACCTTC. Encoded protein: CASSPKTQTVRGGYTF.

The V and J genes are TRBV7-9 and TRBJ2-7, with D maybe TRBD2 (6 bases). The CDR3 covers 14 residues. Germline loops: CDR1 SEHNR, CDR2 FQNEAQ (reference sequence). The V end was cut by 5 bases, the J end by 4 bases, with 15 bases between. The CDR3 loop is CASSPLASSYEQYF. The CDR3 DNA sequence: TGTGCCAGCAGCCCCCTAGCGTCTAGTTACGAGCAGTACTTC.

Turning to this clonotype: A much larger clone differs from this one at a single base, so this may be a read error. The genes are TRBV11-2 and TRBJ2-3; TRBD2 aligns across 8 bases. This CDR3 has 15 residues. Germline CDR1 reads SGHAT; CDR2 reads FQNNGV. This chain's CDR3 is CTSSLAGRAADTQYF. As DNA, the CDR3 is TGTACCAGCAGCTTAGCCGGGAGGGCGGCAGATACGCAGTATTTT.

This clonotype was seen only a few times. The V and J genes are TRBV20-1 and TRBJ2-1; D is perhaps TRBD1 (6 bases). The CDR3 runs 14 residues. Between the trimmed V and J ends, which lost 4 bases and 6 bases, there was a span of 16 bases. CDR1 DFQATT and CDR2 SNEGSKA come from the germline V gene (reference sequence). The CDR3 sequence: CSATHRVTGNEQFF. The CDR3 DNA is TGCAGTGCTACCCACAGGGTTACGGGCAATGAGCAGTTCTTC.

Here the CDR3 DNA reads TGTGCCAGCAGTCCACAGGGGGGAACGGCTGAAGCTTTCTTT. Its protein is CASSPQGGTAEAFF. The rearrangement links TRBV12-3 or TRBV12-4 to TRBJ1-1, with TRBD1 matching over 8 bases. Losses at the gene ends were 5 bases for V and 6 bases for J; bases not matched to a gene: 8. The CDR3 spans 14 residues.

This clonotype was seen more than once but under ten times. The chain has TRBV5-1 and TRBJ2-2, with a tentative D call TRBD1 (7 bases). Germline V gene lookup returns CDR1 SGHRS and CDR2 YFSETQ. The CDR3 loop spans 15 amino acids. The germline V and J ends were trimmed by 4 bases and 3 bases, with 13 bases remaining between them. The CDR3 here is CASSRGTADTGELFF. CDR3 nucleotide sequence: TGCGCCAGCAGCCGCGGGACAGCCGACACCGGGGAGCTGTTTTTT.

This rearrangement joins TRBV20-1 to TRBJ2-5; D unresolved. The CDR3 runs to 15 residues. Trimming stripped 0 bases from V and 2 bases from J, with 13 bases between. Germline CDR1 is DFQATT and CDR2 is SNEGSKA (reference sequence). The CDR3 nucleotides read TGCAGTGCTAGAGATCCAACCAGGAAACAAGAGACCCAGTACTTC. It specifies CSARDPTRKQETQYF.

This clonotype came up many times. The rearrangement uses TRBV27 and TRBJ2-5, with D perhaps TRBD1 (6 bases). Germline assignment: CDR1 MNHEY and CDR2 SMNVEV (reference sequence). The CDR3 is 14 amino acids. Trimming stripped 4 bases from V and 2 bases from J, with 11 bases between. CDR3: CASSSGQSQETQYF. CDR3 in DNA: TGTGCCAGCAGTTCAGGACAGAGTCAAGAGACCCAGTACTTC.

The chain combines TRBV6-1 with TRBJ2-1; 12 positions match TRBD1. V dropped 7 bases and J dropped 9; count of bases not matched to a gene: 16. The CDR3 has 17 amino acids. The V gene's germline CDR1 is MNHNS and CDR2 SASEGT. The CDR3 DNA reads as TGTGCCAGCAACAAACTCCGCCCGGGACAGGGGGCGGCTGAGCAGTTCTTC. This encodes CASNKLRPGQGAAEQFF.

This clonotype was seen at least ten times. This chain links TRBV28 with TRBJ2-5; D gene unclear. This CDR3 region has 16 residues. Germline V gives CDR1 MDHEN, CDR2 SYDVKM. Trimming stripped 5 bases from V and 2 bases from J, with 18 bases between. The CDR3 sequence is CASSPMKSERQETQYF. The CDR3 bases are TGTGCCAGCAGTCCTATGAAAAGCGAGAGGCAAGAGACCCAGTACTTC.

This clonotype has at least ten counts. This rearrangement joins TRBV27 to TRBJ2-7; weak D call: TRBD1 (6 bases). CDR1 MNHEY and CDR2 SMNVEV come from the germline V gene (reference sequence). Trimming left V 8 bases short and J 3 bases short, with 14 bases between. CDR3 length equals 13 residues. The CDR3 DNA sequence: TGTGCCAGCGGCGGACAGTCATTCTACGAGCAGTACTTC. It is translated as CASGGQSFYEQYF.

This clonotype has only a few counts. The DNA of the CDR3 is TGTGCCAGCAGCCCCACTCCTCCGGGACTAGCGGGTGCTAGCACAGATACGCAGTATTTT. Translating it yields CASSPTPPGLAGASTDTQYF. The gene calls are TRBV13 and TRBJ2-3, with 12 bases matching TRBD2. Germline CDR1 and CDR2: PRHDT and FYEKMQ (reference sequence). The CDR3 is made up of 20 amino acids. V was pared by 5 bases and J by 0 bases, with 15 bases of the junction left unmatched.

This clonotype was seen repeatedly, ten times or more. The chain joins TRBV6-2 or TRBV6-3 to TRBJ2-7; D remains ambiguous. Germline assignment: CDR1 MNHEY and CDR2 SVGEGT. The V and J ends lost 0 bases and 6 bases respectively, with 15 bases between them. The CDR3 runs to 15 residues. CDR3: CASSYSPGTLFEQYF. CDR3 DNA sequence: TGTGCCAGCAGTTACTCCCCAGGAACCCTCTTCGAGCAGTACTTC.

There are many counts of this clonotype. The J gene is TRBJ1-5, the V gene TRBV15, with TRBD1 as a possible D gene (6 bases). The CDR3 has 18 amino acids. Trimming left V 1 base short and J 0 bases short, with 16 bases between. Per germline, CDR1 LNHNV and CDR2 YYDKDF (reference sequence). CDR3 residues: CATSRVGAGDYSNQPQHF. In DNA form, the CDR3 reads TGTGCCACCAGCAGAGTAGGTGCAGGGGATTATAGCAATCAGCCCCAGCATTTT.

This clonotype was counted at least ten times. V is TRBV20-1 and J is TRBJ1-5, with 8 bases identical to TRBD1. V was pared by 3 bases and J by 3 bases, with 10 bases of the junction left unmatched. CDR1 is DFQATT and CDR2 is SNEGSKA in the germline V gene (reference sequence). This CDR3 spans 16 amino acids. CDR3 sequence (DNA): TGCAGTGCTAGGGAACAGGGACAGGCGAACAATCAGCCCCAGCATTTT. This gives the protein CSAREQGQANNQPQHF.

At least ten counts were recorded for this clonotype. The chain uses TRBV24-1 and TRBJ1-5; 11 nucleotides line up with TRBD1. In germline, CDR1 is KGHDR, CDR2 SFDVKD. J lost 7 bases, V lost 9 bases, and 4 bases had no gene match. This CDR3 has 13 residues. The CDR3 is CATGQGAGQPQHF. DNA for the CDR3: TGTGCCACCGGACAGGGGGCAGGGCAGCCCCAGCATTTT.

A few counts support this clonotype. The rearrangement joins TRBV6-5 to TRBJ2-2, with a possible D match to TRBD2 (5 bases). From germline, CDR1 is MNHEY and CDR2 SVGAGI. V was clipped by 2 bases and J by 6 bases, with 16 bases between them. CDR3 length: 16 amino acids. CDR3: CASSYMIAGSPGELFF. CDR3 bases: TGTGCCAGCAGTTACATGATAGCTGGGAGCCCCGGGGAGCTGTTTTTT.

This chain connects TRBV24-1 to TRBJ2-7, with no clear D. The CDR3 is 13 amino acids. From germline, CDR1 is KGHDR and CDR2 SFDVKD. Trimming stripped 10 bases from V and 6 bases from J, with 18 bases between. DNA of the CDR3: TGTGCCACGTCCCCGGGCTCTCGTGGCGAGCAGTACTTC. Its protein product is CATSPGSRGEQYF.

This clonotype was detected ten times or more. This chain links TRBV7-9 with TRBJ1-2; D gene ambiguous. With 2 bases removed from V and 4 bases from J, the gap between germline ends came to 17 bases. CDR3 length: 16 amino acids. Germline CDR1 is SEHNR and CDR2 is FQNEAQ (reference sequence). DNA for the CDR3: TGTGCCAGCAGCTTAACAGCCACAGCCTCTGCCTATGGCTACACCTTC. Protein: CASSLTATASAYGYTF. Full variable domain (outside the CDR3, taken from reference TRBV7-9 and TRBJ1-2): DTGVSQNPRHKITKRGQNVTFRCDPISEHNRLYWYRQTLGQGPEFLTYFQNEAQLEKSRLLSDRFSAERPKGSFSTLEIQRTEQGDSAMYLCASSLTATASAYGYTFGSGTRLTVV.

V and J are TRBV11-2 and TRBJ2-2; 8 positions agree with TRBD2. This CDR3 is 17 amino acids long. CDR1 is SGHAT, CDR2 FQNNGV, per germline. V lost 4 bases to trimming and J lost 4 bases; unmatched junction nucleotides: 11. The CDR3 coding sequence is TGTGCCAGCAGCTCCTTAGAGCGGGAGTGGTCCACCGGGGAGCTGTTTTTT. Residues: CASSSLEREWSTGELFF.